These 25 T cell receptor beta chains share one sample of origin, sequenced in a study of blood T cell repertoires in COVID-19. The table came from immunoSEQ multiplex PCR; TCRdb's copy has only in-frame clones and leaves some out. The sample lists about 170,000 clones; almost 85% were seen once. Sequenced input: peripheral blood. These TCRs come from a man between 18 and 35 years old with active or convalescent COVID-19.

The CDR3 DNA is TGCGCCAGCAGCCAAGATCCGCGGGAGGGCCTGAATGAGCAGTTCTTC. It specifies CASSQDPREGLNEQFF. This chain uses TRBV4-3 with TRBJ2-1; 9 nucleotides match TRBD2. The length of the CDR3 is 16 residues. J gave up 7 bases and V 0 bases, and 7 bases lay outside the gene matches. From germline, CDR1 is LGHNA and CDR2 YSLEER.

The chain links TRBV4-2 to TRBJ1-1, with D possibly TRBD1 on 6 matching bases. Germline loops: CDR1 LGHNA, CDR2 YNFKEQ. The V end was cut by 2 bases, the J end by 1 base, with 8 bases between. The CDR3 consists of 14 residues. CDR3 residues: CASSQRGTNTEAFF. DNA for the CDR3: TGTGCCAGCAGCCAAAGGGGGACGAACACTGAAGCTTTCTTT.

The rearrangement joins TRBV7-8 to TRBJ1-4; TRBD1 matches 9 bases. CDR1 and CDR2 from the germline V gene are SGHVS and FQNEAQ. This CDR3 has 16 amino acids. Trimming removed 5 bases from V and 7 bases from J; junction bases left unmatched: 11. CDR3: CASSALPGQGFEKLFF. DNA of the CDR3: TGTGCCAGCAGCGCCCTCCCGGGACAGGGCTTTGAAAAACTGTTTTTT.

The rearrangement links TRBV3-1 (or the pseudogene TRBV3-2) to TRBJ1-2; weak D call: TRBD1 (6 bases). CDR1 is LGHDT, CDR2 YNNKEL, per germline (reference sequence). The CDR3 runs 15 residues. Trimming left V 0 bases short and J 7 bases short, with 15 bases between. For the CDR3, the DNA is TGTGCCAGCAGCCAAGATCTAGGCAGGGGTATTGGCTACACCTTC. Encoded protein: CASSQDLGRGIGYTF.

CDR3 in amino acids: CASSHGTSGTYNEQFF. DNA for the CDR3: TGTGCCAGCAGCCATGGGACTAGCGGGACTTACAATGAGCAGTTCTTC. This rearrangement joins TRBV3-1 (or the pseudogene TRBV3-2) to TRBJ2-1; 13 positions match TRBD2. The V gene's germline CDR1 is LGHDT and CDR2 YNNKEL (reference sequence). The CDR3 is 16 residues long. After removal of 3 bases from V and 4 bases from J, the junction contained 3 bases not matched to a gene.

The chain uses TRBV9 and TRBJ2-6; perhaps TRBD2 as D (5 bases). The CDR3 spans 17 residues. Germline CDR1 SGDLS, CDR2 YYNGEE. V shed 3 bases and J shed 0 bases, with 13 bases lying between them. CDR3 sequence: CASSEAGRISGANVLTF. For the CDR3, the DNA is TGTGCCAGCAGCGAGGCGGGTCGGATCTCTGGGGCCAACGTCCTGACTTTC.

The chain couples TRBV2 to TRBJ2-3; unclear D gene. The CDR3 totals 12 residues. The germline V gene has CDR1 SNHLY and CDR2 FYNNEI. V was cut by 5 bases and J by 1 base, with 4 bases left in between. The CDR3 coding sequence is TGTGCCAGCAGTCTAGGCACAGATACGCAGTATTTT. This codes for CASSLGTDTQYF.

This sequence joins TRBV4-2 and TRBJ1-5; 7 bases fit TRBD1. The V gene end was trimmed by 4 bases and the J gene end by 0 bases; junction bases not matched to a gene: 6. Germline V CDR1 and CDR2: LGHNA, YNFKEQ. This CDR3 is built from 16 residues. CDR3 in amino acids: CASSLRQGGSNQPQHF. CDR3 coding DNA: TGTGCCAGCAGCCTTCGACAGGGAGGTAGCAATCAGCCCCAGCATTTT.

This chain links TRBV4-1 with TRBJ1-2, with 8 bases identical to TRBD1. Germline V CDR1 and CDR2: MGHRA, YSYEKL. The CDR3 consists of 16 residues. Unmatched junction bases numbered 8, after V lost 0 bases and J lost 5 bases. CDR3 sequence: CASSQDMMTGVYGYTF. For the CDR3, the DNA is TGCGCCAGCAGCCAAGATATGATGACAGGGGTTTATGGCTACACCTTC.

The chain joins TRBV7-2 to TRBJ1-1; 10 positions match TRBD1. J gave up 4 bases and V 8 bases, and 10 bases lay outside the gene matches. The CDR3 totals 15 residues. The V gene's germline CDR1 is SGHTA and CDR2 FQGNSA. CDR3 region: CASAPRTGGFTEAFF. The CDR3, as DNA: TGTGCCAGCGCGCCCCGGACAGGGGGTTTCACTGAAGCTTTCTTT.

Only a few counts were recorded for this clone. The rearrangement links TRBV6-5 to TRBJ1-3; 7 nucleotides agree with TRBD1. The CDR3 runs 14 residues. V shed 8 bases and J 2 bases; nucleotides not matched to a gene: 6. Germline V lookup: CDR1 MNHEY, CDR2 SVGAGI. The CDR3: CASRQGAAGNTIYF. The DNA for the CDR3 is TGTGCCAGCCGACAGGGCGCGGCTGGAAACACCATATATTTT.

The V and J genes are TRBV24-1 and TRBJ2-3; D might be TRBD1 (6 bases). V dropped 5 bases and J dropped 2 bases, with 13 bases sitting between them. The CDR3 covers 15 residues. Germline-derived CDR1 and CDR2 are KGHDR and SFDVKD. CDR3 sequence (DNA): TGTGCCACCAGTGCCTCGACAGGCTACACAGATACGCAGTATTTT. It is translated as CATSASTGYTDTQYF.

The chain links TRBV29-1 to TRBJ1-1; D unresolved. V dropped 3 bases and J dropped 4 bases, with 12 bases sitting between them. This CDR3 is 13 amino acids long. The germline V gene encodes CDR1 SQVTM and CDR2 ANQGSEA. The CDR3 sequence is CSVDAGMGTEAFF. Here the CDR3 DNA reads TGCAGCGTTGACGCGGGTATGGGCACTGAAGCTTTCTTT.

The V call is TRBV2, the J call TRBJ1-3, with D tentatively TRBD1 (6 bases). The CDR3 runs to 14 residues. The germline CDR1 and CDR2 sequences are SNHLY and FYNNEI. The V and J ends lost 2 bases and 2 bases respectively, with 7 bases between them. The CDR3 region has the DNA TGTGCCAGCAGTGAATACAGGGCTGGAAACACCATATATTTT. Its protein is CASSEYRAGNTIYF.

The chain combines TRBV4-1 with TRBJ1-2; D is ambiguous. The germline gives CDR1 MGHRA, CDR2 YSYEKL. The CDR3 loop spans 15 amino acids. V was pared by 1 base and J by 4 bases, with 13 bases between. The CDR3 region has the DNA TGCGCCAGCAGCCAAGGGAGTCAGTCAGTCTATGGCTACACCTTC. Residues: CASSQGSQSVYGYTF.

The chain is built from TRBV6-5 and TRBJ2-1, with a possible D match to TRBD1 (5 bases). Germline values: CDR1 MNHEY, CDR2 SVGAGI. The V end was cut by 2 bases, the J end by 10 bases, with 12 bases between. The CDR3 length is 13 residues. CDR3 region: CASSYQQGREQFF. DNA for the CDR3: TGTGCCAGCAGTTACCAGCAGGGCCGGGAGCAGTTCTTC.

In DNA form, the CDR3 reads TGTGCCAGCAGTTACTCGCCCCACCGGACAGGGACGAACACTGAAGCTTTCTTT. This gives the protein CASSYSPHRTGTNTEAFF. The chain is built from TRBV6-2 or TRBV6-3 and TRBJ1-1; TRBD1 aligns across 8 bases. The ends lost 0 bases at V and 1 base at J; junction bases unmatched: 10. This CDR3 comprises 18 residues. CDR1 is MNHEY, CDR2 SVGEGT, per germline.

The chain recombines TRBV28 with TRBJ1-5; 7 bases fit TRBD1. V gave up 6 bases and J gave up 4 bases; unmatched junction bases: 6. The CDR3 totals 14 residues. Germline lookup yields CDR1 MDHEN and CDR2 SYDVKM. The CDR3 spells CASRRDSSNQPQHF. The DNA of the CDR3 is TGTGCCAGCAGGCGGGACAGCTCAAATCAGCCCCAGCATTTT.

The chain combines TRBV15 with TRBJ2-1; 9 bases align to TRBD1. Per the germline V gene, CDR1 is LNHNV and CDR2 is YYDKDF (reference sequence). The J segment lost 4 bases and the V segment lost 3 bases, leaving 4 bases of the junction unmatched. This CDR3 has 15 amino acids. The CDR3 protein is CATSRSGTGYNEQFF. CDR3 bases: TGTGCCACCAGCAGGTCCGGGACAGGGTACAATGAGCAGTTCTTC.

The V gene is TRBV7-8, the J gene TRBJ2-5, with 9 bases aligning to TRBD2. The junction had 8 bases not matched to a gene; V was cut back by 6 bases and J by 3 bases. The germline gives CDR1 SGHVS, CDR2 FQNEAQ. This CDR3 is built from 15 residues. In DNA form, the CDR3 reads TGTGCCAGCAGTCAGATCGGGACTAGCAAAGAGACCCAGTACTTC. Translating gives CASSQIGTSKETQYF.

The chain has TRBV7-9 and TRBJ1-2; no clear D gene. Germline lookup yields CDR1 SEHNR and CDR2 FQNEAQ (reference sequence). Trimming shortened V by 2 bases and J by 2 bases, and 12 bases separated the two germline ends. The CDR3 totals 15 residues. The CDR3 protein is CASSLPGNPNYGYTF. DNA for the CDR3: TGTGCCAGCAGCTTACCGGGTAACCCGAACTATGGCTACACCTTC.

The chain couples TRBV7-3 to TRBJ2-7; TRBD1 is a possible D gene (5 bases). V lost 2 bases to trimming and J lost 5 bases, with 13 bases between them. The CDR3 length is 14 residues. The germline gives CDR1 SGHTA, CDR2 FQGTGA. The CDR3 here is CASSLGSGRHEQYF. The CDR3 DNA is TGTGCCAGCAGCTTAGGGTCAGGGCGGCACGAGCAGTACTTC.

The chain couples TRBV7-2 to TRBJ1-1, with D tentatively TRBD1 (6 bases). The ends were cut back, 1 base at V and 4 bases at J, with 13 bases in the middle. This CDR3 spans 15 amino acids. The germline V gene has CDR1 SGHTA and CDR2 FQGNSA. As DNA, the CDR3 is TGTGCCAGCAGCTTAGTGAGACAGGCCGCCACTGAAGCTTTCTTT. Encoded protein: CASSLVRQAATEAFF.

This rearrangement joins TRBV23-1 to TRBJ1-6, with D tentatively TRBD1 (6 bases). TRBV23-1 is placed among ORFs of uncertain function. Between the trimmed V and J ends, which lost 2 bases and 7 bases, there was a span of 12 bases. The CDR3 has 15 residues. CDR3 protein: CASSQVTGKNSPLHF. The CDR3 nucleotides read TGCGCCAGCAGTCAAGTCACAGGGAAGAATTCACCCCTCCACTTT.

The rearrangement uses TRBV7-8 and TRBJ2-3; TRBD2 agrees at 8 bases. The CDR3 is made up of 15 amino acids. J was trimmed by 3 bases and V by 5 bases; bases with no gene match: 7. The germline V gene encodes CDR1 SGHVS and CDR2 FQNEAQ. The CDR3: CASSPGLDNTDTQYF. CDR3 bases: TGTGCCAGCAGCCCGGGACTAGATAATACAGATACGCAGTATTTT. Together with reference TRBV7-8 and TRBJ2-3, the CDR3 gives the full variable domain: GAGVSQSPRYKVAKRGQDVALRCDPISGHVSLFWYQQALGQGPEFLTYFQNEAQLDKSGLPSDRFFAERPEGSVSTLKIQRTQQEDSAVYLCASSPGLDNTDTQYFGPGTRLTVL.